The 25 T cell receptor beta chains presented below share a single source sample, sequenced in a study of cytomegalovirus exposure and HLA in healthy donors. In the PCR, 60 Vbeta and 13 Jbeta primers were used. Generated by immunoSEQ multiplex PCR, the TCRdb table keeps only in-frame clones and is missing some. The repertoire holds about 140,000 clones, with over 60% as singletons. Sequencing was done on a sample of PBMCs. These receptors were collected from a male donor in good health and CMV-seronegative.

The chain employs TRBV19 and TRBJ2-1; 7 nucleotides agree with TRBD2. The CDR3 extends over 12 amino acids. Germline lookup yields CDR1 LNHDA and CDR2 SQIVND (reference sequence). V lost 3 bases, J lost 9 bases, and 2 bases stayed unmatched. CDR3: CASSIGGIEQFF. The DNA of the CDR3 is TGTGCCAGTAGTATCGGGGGGATTGAGCAGTTCTTC.

V usage is TRBV6-6 and J usage is TRBJ1-5; D is unresolved. The CDR3 extends over 15 amino acids. Germline V CDR1 and CDR2: MNHNY, SVGAGI (reference sequence). Trimming pared 6 bases from V and 3 bases from J, leaving 15 bases between. DNA for the CDR3: TGTGCCAGCAGCCCCTCGGCGGGGATCAATCAGCCCCAGCATTTT. This codes for CASSPSAGINQPQHF.

There are a few counts of this clone. Other nucleotide sequences in the sample specify the same CDR3. The chain uses TRBV5-6 and TRBJ2-7, with a weak D call TRBD2 (5 bases). The length of the CDR3 is 13 residues. Germline assignment: CDR1 SGHDT and CDR2 YYEEEE. Deletions cut 2 bases from V and 0 bases from J, with 6 bases between. CDR3 DNA sequence: TGTGCCAGCAGCTTAGGGAGCTCCTACGAGCAGTACTTC. Its protein product is CASSLGSSYEQYF.

V is TRBV4-1 and J is TRBJ2-6, with 7 bases lining up with TRBD2. The germline V gene encodes CDR1 MGHRA and CDR2 YSYEKL. The CDR3 contains 16 residues. V was clipped by 4 bases and J by 1 base; unmatched bases: 4. For the CDR3, the DNA is TGCGCCAGCAGCCCGACTAGCCTTTCTGGGGCCAACGTCCTGACTTTC. Protein sequence: CASSPTSLSGANVLTF.

The rearrangement joins TRBV4-2 to TRBJ2-7, with TRBD2 matching 7 bases. J was trimmed by 5 bases and V by 2 bases; bases with no gene match: 6. The V gene's germline CDR1 is LGHNA and CDR2 YNFKEQ. This CDR3 comprises 14 residues. The CDR3 sequence is CASSQREGSHEQYF. CDR3 coding DNA: TGTGCCAGCAGCCAAAGGGAGGGTAGCCACGAGCAGTACTTC.

This clone was recorded a few times. This sequence joins TRBV7-8 and TRBJ2-2, with 7 bases that match TRBD1. The V gene end was trimmed by 1 base and the J gene end by 7 bases; junction bases not matched to a gene: 6. The germline CDR1 and CDR2 sequences are SGHVS and FQNEAQ. This CDR3 is 15 amino acids long. The CDR3 coding sequence is TGTGCCAGCAGCTTAGTTGGGCAGGGGGTCGGGGAGCTGTTTTTT. As protein: CASSLVGQGVGELFF.

In the case of this clone: The same CDR3 arises from other DNA sequences in this sample as well. CDR3 sequence (DNA): TGTGCCAGCAGCTTAGGGACTAGCGGTACCGGGGAGCTGTTTTTT. The encoded protein is CASSLGTSGTGELFF. The chain couples TRBV7-2 to TRBJ2-2, with 10 bases aligning to TRBD2. Germline V gene sequence: CDR1 SGHTA, CDR2 FQGNSA. CDR3 length: 15 residues. V lost 1 base to trimming and J lost 5 bases; unmatched junction nucleotides: 1.

With regard to this clone: Germline and junction disagree at one end, which may indicate a read error. The chain has TRBV6-6 and TRBJ2-1, with TRBD1 matching 11 bases. The CDR3 spans 14 residues. Germline V gene data show CDR1 as MNHNY and CDR2 as SVGAGI (reference sequence). The CDR3 region has the DNA TGTGCCAGCAGTTCCTGGACAGGGGGCGATGAGCAGCTCTTC. As protein: CASSSWTGGDEQLF.

This sequence joins TRBV10-3 and TRBJ1-2, with TRBD1 matching over 7 bases. The CDR3 runs to 14 residues. J gave up 4 bases and V 6 bases, and 8 bases lay outside the gene matches. Germline V gene lookup returns CDR1 ENHRY and CDR2 SYGVKD. CDR3 in amino acids: CAIRGTELGYGYTF. CDR3 nucleotide sequence: TGTGCCATCAGGGGGACAGAACTCGGCTATGGCTACACCTTC.

This clone occurred a few times. The chain combines TRBV28 with TRBJ1-4; TRBD1 is a possible D gene (6 bases). Germline CDR1 reads MDHEN; CDR2 reads SYDVKM. CDR3 length: 16 amino acids. Trimming took 4 bases from V and 5 from J, leaving 17 bases between them. Here the CDR3 DNA reads TGTGCCAGCAGTTCCCCACTACAGGGAAAAAATGAAAAACTGTTTTTT. Translated: CASSSPLQGKNEKLFF.

Comment on this clone: Other DNA variants within this sample encode the same CDR3. The chain couples TRBV9 to TRBJ2-1, with D perhaps matching TRBD2 (5 bases). V lost 2 bases and J 3 bases, leaving 9 bases between the germline ends. CDR3 length: 14 amino acids. Germline V gene data show CDR1 as SGDLS and CDR2 as YYNGEE. The CDR3 sequence: CASSVSSSYNEQFF. For the CDR3, the DNA is TGTGCCAGCAGCGTTTCTAGCAGCTACAATGAGCAGTTCTTC.

The V and J genes are TRBV29-1 and TRBJ2-7; no clear D. The V end lost 7 bases, the J end lost 1 base, and 11 bases lay between the germline ends. CDR1 SQVTM and CDR2 ANQGSEA come from the germline V gene. This CDR3 is built from 12 residues. The CDR3 sequence: CSAKSDSYEQYF. The CDR3 coding sequence is TGCAGCGCCAAGTCAGATTCCTACGAGCAGTACTTC.

This chain links TRBV5-6 with TRBJ2-2, with a tentative D call TRBD1 (6 bases). Germline V gene data show CDR1 as SGHDT and CDR2 as YYEEEE. This CDR3 is 15 amino acids long. V was shortened by 2 bases and J by 1 base, with 9 bases between the two germline ends. The CDR3 DNA reads TGTGCCAGCAGCTTAGAGGACAGGAACACCGGGGAGCTGTTTTTT. Translated: CASSLEDRNTGELFF. The whole variable domain, remainder taken from reference TRBV5-6 and TRBJ2-2, is DAGVTQSPTHLIKTRGQQVTLRCSPKSGHDTVSWYQQALGQGPQFIFQYYEEEERQRGNFPDRFSGHQFPNYSSELNVNALLLGDSALYLCASSLEDRNTGELFFGEGSRLTVL.

With regard to this clone: Different DNA sequences within this sample yield the same CDR3. This chain uses TRBV7-7 with TRBJ2-7; a possible D gene is TRBD2 (6 bases). The ends were cut back, 3 bases at V and 5 bases at J, with 20 bases in the middle. Germline V gene lookup returns CDR1 SSHAT and CDR2 FNYEAQ (reference sequence). The CDR3 loop spans 16 amino acids. CDR3 in amino acids: CASSLTPRGGLDEQYF. CDR3 in DNA: TGTGCCAGCAGCTTGACTCCACGGGGAGGTTTGGACGAGCAGTACTTC. The variable domain in full, with the rest retrieved from reference TRBV7-7 and TRBJ2-7, is GAGVSQSPRYKVTKRGQDVTLRCDPISSHATLYWYQQALGQGPEFLTYFNYEAQPDKSGLPSDRFSAERPEGSISTLTIQRTEQRDSAMYRCASSLTPRGGLDEQYFGPGTRLTVT.

The chain recombines TRBV28 with TRBJ2-7; D may be TRBD2 (6 bases). Between the trimmed V and J ends, which lost 1 base and 0 bases, there was a span of 7 bases. The V gene's germline CDR1 is MDHEN and CDR2 SYDVKM. This CDR3 contains 14 residues. CDR3: CASSLSGSSYEQYF. The CDR3, as DNA: TGTGCCAGCAGTTTATCCGGGAGCTCCTACGAGCAGTACTTC.

The chain recombines TRBV2 with TRBJ1-2, with 8 nucleotides matching TRBD1. Germline assignment: CDR1 SNHLY and CDR2 FYNNEI. The junction had 6 bases not matched to a gene; V was cut back by 0 bases and J by 3 bases. This CDR3 has 16 amino acids. The DNA for the CDR3 is TGTGCCAGCAGTGAAGCGTGGGGGGGACAGGACTATGGCTACACCTTC. It codes for CASSEAWGGQDYGYTF. The whole variable domain, filled in from reference TRBV2 and TRBJ1-2, reads EPEVTQTPSHQVTQMGQEVILRCVPISNHLYFYWYRQILGQKVEFLVSFYNNEISEKSEIFDDQFSVERPDGSNFTLKIRSTKLEDSAMYFCASSEAWGGQDYGYTFGSGTRLTVV.

This clone appeared once. The J gene is TRBJ2-2, the V gene TRBV12-5, with 9 nucleotides matching TRBD1. J lost 2 bases, V lost 0 bases, and 16 bases had no gene match. CDR3 length: 21 amino acids. CDR1 LGHNT and CDR2 FRNRAP come from the germline V gene. CDR3 residues: CASGLVIRDRVHRDNTGELFF. DNA of the CDR3: TGTGCTAGTGGTTTGGTAATTCGGGACAGGGTTCACAGGGATAACACCGGGGAGCTGTTTTTT.

This clone occurred once. The CDR3 region is CASSVLTSGEETQYF. CDR3 DNA sequence: TGTGCCAGCAGTGTCCTGACTAGCGGGGAAGAGACCCAGTACTTC. The rearrangement uses TRBV25-1 and TRBJ2-5; 11 bases line up with TRBD2. V shed 4 bases, J shed 3 bases, and the junction held 4 bases outside the gene matches. This CDR3 spans 15 amino acids. Germline V gene data show CDR1 as MGHDK and CDR2 as SYGVNS. The entire variable domain, with the rest obtained from reference TRBV25-1 and TRBJ2-5, is as follows: EADIYQTPRYLVIGTGKKITLECSQTMGHDKMYWYQQDPGMELHLIHYSYGVNSTEKGDLSSESTVSRIRTEHFPLTLESARPSHTSQYLCASSVLTSGEETQYFGPGTRLLVL.

The chain carries TRBV4-1 and TRBJ1-2; D gene uncertain. The CDR3 contains 14 residues. Germline assignment: CDR1 MGHRA and CDR2 YSYEKL. V lost 1 base, J lost 4 bases, and 10 bases lay in between. The CDR3 DNA follows: TGCGCCAGCAGCCAAGCCCCGGTTACCTATGGCTACACCTTC. Protein product: CASSQAPVTYGYTF.

This chain connects TRBV4-2 to TRBJ2-5; 16 bases align to TRBD2. Trimming at V came to 4 bases and at J to 4 bases, leaving 3 bases not matched to a gene. The CDR3 loop spans 16 amino acids. The germline CDR1 and CDR2 sequences are LGHNA and YNFKEQ. As DNA, the CDR3 is TGTGCCAGCAGCCCGGGACTAGCGGGGGGGCGAGAGACCCAGTACTTC. Its protein product is CASSPGLAGGRETQYF.

The rearrangement uses TRBV6-5 and TRBJ1-6; no reliable D call. This CDR3 is 15 amino acids long. Germline-derived CDR1 and CDR2 are MNHEY and SVGAGI. V was pared by 0 bases and J by 10 bases, with 13 bases between. The CDR3 spells CASSYSLLGVSPLHF. The CDR3 DNA reads as TGTGCCAGCAGTTACTCGTTGCTCGGGGTATCACCCCTCCACTTT.

The count of this clone is one. The V call is TRBV28, the J call TRBJ1-4, with D hard to call. The CDR3 spans 15 residues. Germline V gives CDR1 MDHEN, CDR2 SYDVKM. V lost 1 base, J lost 7 bases, and 13 bases lay in between. CDR3 sequence (DNA): TGTGCCAGCAGTTTATTAGTGAAGTCAGGTGAAAAACTGTTTTTT. Protein product: CASSLLVKSGEKLFF.

The rearrangement uses TRBV2 and TRBJ1-6; 8 bases align to TRBD1. Germline V gives CDR1 SNHLY, CDR2 FYNNEI. Unmatched junction bases numbered 6, after V lost 6 bases and J lost 8 bases. This CDR3 has 14 amino acids. The CDR3 DNA reads as TGTGCCAGCAGGGGACAGGCTGGAGATTCACCCCTCCACTTT. Amino acid sequence: CASRGQAGDSPLHF.

The rearrangement uses TRBV28 and TRBJ2-3; D is perhaps TRBD1 (6 bases). The germline V gene has CDR1 MDHEN and CDR2 SYDVKM. The CDR3 covers 13 residues. V gave up 5 bases and J gave up 4 bases, with 10 bases separating them. The CDR3 region is CASSPSGADTQYF. The CDR3 DNA reads TGTGCCAGCAGTCCATCAGGGGCAGATACGCAGTATTTT.

The chain recombines TRBV6-5 with TRBJ1-2; TRBD1 aligns across 8 bases. This CDR3 has 15 amino acids. Germline-derived CDR1 and CDR2 are MNHEY and SVGAGI. V lost 5 bases to trimming and J lost 1 base; unmatched junction nucleotides: 6. CDR3 nucleotides: TGTGCCAGCAGTCCTGACAGGGGCATTAACTATGGCTACACCTTC. Residues: CASSPDRGINYGYTF.